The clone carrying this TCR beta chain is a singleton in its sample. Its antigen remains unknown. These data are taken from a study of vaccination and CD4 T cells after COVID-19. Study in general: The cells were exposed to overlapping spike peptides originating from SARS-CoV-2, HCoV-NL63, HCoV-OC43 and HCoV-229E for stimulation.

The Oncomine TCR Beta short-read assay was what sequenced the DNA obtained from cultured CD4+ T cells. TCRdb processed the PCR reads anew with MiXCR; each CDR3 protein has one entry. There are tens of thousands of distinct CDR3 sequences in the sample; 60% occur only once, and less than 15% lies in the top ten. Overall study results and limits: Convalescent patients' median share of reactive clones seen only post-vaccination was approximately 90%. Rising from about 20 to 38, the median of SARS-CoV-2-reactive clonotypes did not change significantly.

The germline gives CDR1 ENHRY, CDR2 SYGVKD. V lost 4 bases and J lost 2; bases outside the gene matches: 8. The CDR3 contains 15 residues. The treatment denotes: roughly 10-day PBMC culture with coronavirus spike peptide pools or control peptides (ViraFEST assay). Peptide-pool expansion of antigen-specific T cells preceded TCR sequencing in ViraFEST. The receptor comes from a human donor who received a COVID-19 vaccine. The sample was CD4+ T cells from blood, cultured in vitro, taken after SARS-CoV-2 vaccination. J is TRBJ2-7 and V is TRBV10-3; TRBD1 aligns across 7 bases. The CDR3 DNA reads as TGTGCCATCAGTGTGGTCCGGGACAGCCCCTACGAGCAGTACTTC. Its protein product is CAISVVRDSPYEQYF.